This TCR beta chain was recovered during a study of breast tumors, draining lymph nodes, adjacent tissues. Findings and caveats of the study: Tumor TCR diversity was below lymph nodes but above nontumor tissue. That most tumor T cells come from lymph nodes remained unproven.

Breast cancer patients provided tissue from their axillary draining lymph nodes. TCRdb passed the multiplex PCR reads through MiXCR, listing each CDR3 protein once. The data contain approximately 130,000 distinct CDR3 sequences, approximately 20% of them singletons. The CDR3 consists of 14 residues. V shed 3 bases, J shed 6 bases, and the junction held 6 bases outside the gene matches. Germline V lookup: CDR1 SGHDT, CDR2 YYEEEE. Of note for this clonotype: Antigen specificity is unknown.

The receptor comes from a female donor with breast cancer. Some clones in this sample may be carry-over from other donors' samples. The specimen sequenced was axillary lymph node tissue. V usage is TRBV5-6 and J usage is TRBJ2-7; the match to TRBD1 covers 10 bases. The CDR3 region has the DNA TGTGCCAGCAGCTCTCGACAGGGGGCCCGCGAGCAGTACTTC. Its protein is CASSSRQGAREQYF.